This T cell receptor beta chain was retrieved from a study of CD8+ T cells in alopecia areata. Study-level results: Alopecia totalis/universalis scalp especially showed more expanded CD8+ clones than normal scalp. In patients, TCRs were shared less clearly than in mice, and HLA may possibly be involved.

After isolation, RNA underwent reverse transcription to generate cDNA as the sequencing template. The repertoire was sequenced with immunoSEQ multiplex PCR; TCRdb's copy has only in-frame clones and lacks some. The sample comprises under 65,000 clones, roughly 40% of which are singletons, and roughly 50% rests with the top ten. Investigators sorted PBMCs to obtain both CD4+ and CD8+ T cells. About this clone itself: Antigen unknown.

Looked up from germline, CDR1 is LGHNA and CDR2 is YSLEER. Trimming removed 4 bases from V and 0 bases from J; junction bases left unmatched: 10. This CDR3 contains 18 residues. This TCR came from a human donor with alopecia areata. This rearrangement joins TRBV4-3 to TRBJ2-1, with 9 bases aligning to TRBD2. The sequencing sample was made of NKG2D-low CD8+ T cells sorted from blood. The CDR3 spells CASSPSYIAGASYNEQFF. CDR3 coding DNA: TGCGCCAGCAGCCCTTCCTACATAGCGGGGGCCTCCTACAATGAGCAGTTCTTC.